This T cell receptor (beta chain) appears in the sequencing data of a study of T cell changes during pregnancy in multiple sclerosis. This clone came up once. The table came from immunoSEQ multiplex PCR; TCRdb's copy has only in-frame clones and leaves some out. Among about 38,000 clones listed, nearly 90% were seen once. CDR1 is SQVTM, CDR2 ANQGSEA, per germline. The CDR3 contains 14 residues. Trimming cost V 5 bases and J 0 bases; bases outside gene matches: 5. The sample here was CD4+ T cells from peripheral blood mononuclear cells, taken in the second trimester of pregnancy. The J gene is TRBJ1-1, the V gene TRBV29-1; TRBD1 agrees at 8 bases. The TCR was taken from a female donor with multiple sclerosis, enrolled in a pregnancy study. CDR3 in DNA: TGCAGCGTTAGGACAGGGTCCATGAACACTGAAGCTTTCTTT. It specifies CSVRTGSMNTEAFF.